This passage covers 5 T cell receptor beta chains from one sample sequenced in a study of blood T cell repertoires in COVID-19. TCRdb keeps only in-frame clones here, not all; method: immunoSEQ multiplex PCR. The sample lists 200,000 to 250,000 clones, approximately 83% occurring once. Specimen: peripheral blood. These TCRs come from a woman between 25 and 40 years old with COVID-19, enrolled during active disease.

This clone has a single count. This chain links TRBV6-5 with TRBJ1-1, with 11 bases matching TRBD1. J gave up 1 base and V 4 bases, and 2 bases lay outside the gene matches. From germline, CDR1 is MNHEY and CDR2 SVGAGI. The CDR3 totals 15 residues. CDR3 in DNA: TGTGCCAGCAGTTTCGGGACAGGGGGGAACACTGAAGCTTTCTTT. It yields the protein CASSFGTGGNTEAFF.

This chain connects TRBV20-1 to TRBJ2-5; D remains ambiguous. The germline CDR1 and CDR2 sequences are DFQATT and SNEGSKA (reference sequence). Trimming stripped 3 bases from V and 3 bases from J, with 8 bases between. CDR3 length equals 12 residues. The chain's CDR3 is CSASLSKETQYF. CDR3 sequence (DNA): TGCAGTGCTAGTCTTAGCAAAGAGACCCAGTACTTC.

This chain connects TRBV18 to TRBJ1-5; D is unclear. This CDR3 region has 15 residues. Germline V gene sequence: CDR1 KGHSH, CDR2 LQKENI. V was trimmed by 1 base and J by 4 bases, leaving 11 bases between them. CDR3 DNA sequence: TGTGCCAGCTCACCACTCCGCCAACAAAATCAGCCCCAGCATTTT. As protein: CASSPLRQQNQPQHF.

V is TRBV25-1 and J is TRBJ2-3; D may be TRBD2 (6 bases). V was shortened by 2 bases and J by 4 bases, with 13 bases between the two germline ends. CDR1 MGHDK and CDR2 SYGVNS come from the germline V gene. The CDR3 is made up of 15 amino acids. The CDR3 DNA sequence: TGTGCCAGCAGTGAACGGCTTCCGGGGGCAGATACGCAGTATTTT. It codes for CASSERLPGADTQYF.

V usage is TRBV7-2 and J usage is TRBJ2-5; TRBD1 might be the D (7 bases). V was trimmed by 1 base and J by 5 bases, leaving 11 bases between them. Germline V gene data show CDR1 as SGHTA and CDR2 as FQGNSA. The CDR3 spans 14 residues. The CDR3 protein is CASSLVAGGETQYF. The DNA for the CDR3 is TGTGCCAGCAGCTTAGTGGCAGGGGGGGAGACCCAGTACTTC.